This T cell receptor beta chain was obtained from a study of tumor-infiltrating lymphocytes in primary liver carcinoma. Background on the study: Staging of the tumors gave T1-T3 N0M0, with widths of 4.2 to 10 cm.

RNA isolated from unsorted whole blood supplied the blood RNA, with germline DNA also extracted. With regard to this clonotype: Since the CDR3 does not end with the conserved phenylalanine or tryptophan, this likely comes from a read error.

Constant-region priming of approximately 500 ng total RNA yielded TCR beta cDNA. What produced the TCR beta libraries was three nested multiplex PCR rounds using slightly modified ARM-PCR. PCR rounds one and two used TRBV1-TRBV30 forward primers with a C-beta reverse primer for 9 to 10 cycles each. From the multiplex PCR reads, TCRdb called clonotypes with MiXCR, one entry per CDR3 protein. In the table there are 330,000 or so distinct CDR3 sequences, roughly 61% of which are singletons. V was pared by 6 bases and J by 0 bases, with 18 bases between. The CDR3 length is 18 residues. The chain recombines TRBV12-3 or TRBV12-4 with TRBJ2-6; no clear D. The sample consisted of peripheral blood. This receptor was identified in a man aged 40-49 years with primary liver carcinoma and hepatitis B virus infection. The CDR3 loop is CASSFINGFLSGANVLTL. The CDR3 nucleotides are TGTGCCAGCAGCTTTATTAACGGATTCCTCTCTGGGGCCAACGTCCTGACTCTC.